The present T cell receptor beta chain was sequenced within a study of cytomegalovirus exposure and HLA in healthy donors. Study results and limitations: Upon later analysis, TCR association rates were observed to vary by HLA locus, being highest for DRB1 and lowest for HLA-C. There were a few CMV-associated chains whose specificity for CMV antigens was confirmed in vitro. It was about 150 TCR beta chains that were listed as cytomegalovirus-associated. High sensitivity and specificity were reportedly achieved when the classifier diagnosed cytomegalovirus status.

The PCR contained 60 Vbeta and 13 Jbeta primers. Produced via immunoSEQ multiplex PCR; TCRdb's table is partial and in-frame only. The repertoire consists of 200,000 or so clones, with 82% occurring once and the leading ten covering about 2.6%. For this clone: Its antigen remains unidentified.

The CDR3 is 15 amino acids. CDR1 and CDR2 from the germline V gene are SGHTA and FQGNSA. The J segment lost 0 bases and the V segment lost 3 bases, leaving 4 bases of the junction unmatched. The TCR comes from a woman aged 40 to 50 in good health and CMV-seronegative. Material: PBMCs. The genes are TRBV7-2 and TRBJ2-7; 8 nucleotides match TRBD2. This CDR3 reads CASSFLSGSSYEQYF. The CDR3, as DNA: TGTGCCAGCAGCTTTTTAAGCGGGAGCTCCTACGAGCAGTACTTC. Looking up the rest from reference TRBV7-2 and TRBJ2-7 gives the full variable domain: GAGVSQSPSNKVTEKGKDVELRCDPISGHTALYWYRQSLGQGLEFLIYFQGNSAPDKSGLPSDRFSAERTGGSVSTLTIQRTQQEDSAVYLCASSFLSGSSYEQYFGPGTRLTVT.